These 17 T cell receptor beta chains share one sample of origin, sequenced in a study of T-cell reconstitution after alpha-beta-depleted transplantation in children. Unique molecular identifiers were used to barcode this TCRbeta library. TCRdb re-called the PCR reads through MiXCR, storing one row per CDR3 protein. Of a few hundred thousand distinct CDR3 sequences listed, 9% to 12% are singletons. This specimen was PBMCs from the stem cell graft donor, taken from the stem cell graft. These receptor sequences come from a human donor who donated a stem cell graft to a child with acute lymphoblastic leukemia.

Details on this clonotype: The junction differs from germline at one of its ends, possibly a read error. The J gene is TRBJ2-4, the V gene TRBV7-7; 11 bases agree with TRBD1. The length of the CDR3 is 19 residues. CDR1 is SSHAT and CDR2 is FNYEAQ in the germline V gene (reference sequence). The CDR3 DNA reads TGTGCTAGCAGCTTAGTGGACAGGGGGCGGAATTTCACCGAAAACATTCAGTACTTC. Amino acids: CASSLVDRGRNFTENIQYF.

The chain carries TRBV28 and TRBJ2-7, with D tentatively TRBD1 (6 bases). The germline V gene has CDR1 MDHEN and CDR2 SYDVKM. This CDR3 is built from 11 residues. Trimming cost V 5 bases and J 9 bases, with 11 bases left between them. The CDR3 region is CASSPGQPQYF. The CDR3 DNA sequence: TGTGCCAGCAGTCCGGGACAACCGCAGTACTTC.

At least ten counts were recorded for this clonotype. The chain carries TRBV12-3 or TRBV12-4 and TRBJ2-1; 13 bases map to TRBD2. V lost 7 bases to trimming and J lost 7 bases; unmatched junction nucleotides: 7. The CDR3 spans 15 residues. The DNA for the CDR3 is TGTGCCAGCACCTCCGGGACTAGCGGGAATAATGAGCAGTTCTTC. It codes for CASTSGTSGNNEQFF.

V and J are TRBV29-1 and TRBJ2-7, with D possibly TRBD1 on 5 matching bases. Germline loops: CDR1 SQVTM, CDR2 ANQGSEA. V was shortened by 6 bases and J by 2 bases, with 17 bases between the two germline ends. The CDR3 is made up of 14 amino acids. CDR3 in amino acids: CSVKEVRAPYEQYF. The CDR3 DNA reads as TGCAGCGTGAAGGAAGTCAGGGCCCCCTACGAGCAGTACTTC.

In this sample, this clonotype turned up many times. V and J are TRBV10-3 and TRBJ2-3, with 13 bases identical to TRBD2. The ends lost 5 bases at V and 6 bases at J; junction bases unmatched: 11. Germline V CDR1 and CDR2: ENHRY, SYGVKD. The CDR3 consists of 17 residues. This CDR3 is CAISSIPGLAGTDTQYF. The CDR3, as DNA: TGTGCCATCAGTTCAATTCCGGGACTAGCGGGAACGGATACGCAGTATTTT.

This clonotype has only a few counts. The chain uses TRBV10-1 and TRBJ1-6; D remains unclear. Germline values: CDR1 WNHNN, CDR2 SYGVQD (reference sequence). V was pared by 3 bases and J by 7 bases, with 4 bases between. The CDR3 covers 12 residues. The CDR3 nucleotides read TGCGCCAGCAGTGATCGGAATTCACCCCTCCACTTT. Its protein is CASSDRNSPLHF.

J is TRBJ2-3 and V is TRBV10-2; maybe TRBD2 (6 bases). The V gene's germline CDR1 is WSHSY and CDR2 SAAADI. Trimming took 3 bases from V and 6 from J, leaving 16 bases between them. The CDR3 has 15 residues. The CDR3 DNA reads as TGCGCCAGCAGTGAATCCGGGAGTGGAGGGGATACGCAGTATTTT. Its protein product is CASSESGSGGDTQYF.

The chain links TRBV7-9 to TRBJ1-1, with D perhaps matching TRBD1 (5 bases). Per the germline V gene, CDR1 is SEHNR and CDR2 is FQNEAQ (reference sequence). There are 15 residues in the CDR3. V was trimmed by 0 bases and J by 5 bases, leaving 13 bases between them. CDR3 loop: CASSLAGGIWTEAFF. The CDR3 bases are TGTGCCAGCAGCTTAGCGGGGGGGATTTGGACTGAAGCTTTCTTT.

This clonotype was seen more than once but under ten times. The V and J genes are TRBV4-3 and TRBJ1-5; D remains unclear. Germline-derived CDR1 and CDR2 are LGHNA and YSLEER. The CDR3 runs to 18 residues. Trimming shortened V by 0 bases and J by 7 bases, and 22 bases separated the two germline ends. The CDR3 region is CASSQERLWAPKEQPQHF. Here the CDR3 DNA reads TGCGCCAGCAGCCAAGAAAGATTATGGGCCCCGAAGGAGCAGCCCCAGCATTTT.

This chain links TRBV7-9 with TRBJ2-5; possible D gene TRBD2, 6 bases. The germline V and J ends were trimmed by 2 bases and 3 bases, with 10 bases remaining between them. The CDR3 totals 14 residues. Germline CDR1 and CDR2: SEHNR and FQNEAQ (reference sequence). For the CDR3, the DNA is TGTGCCAGCAGCTTATCCGGGAGTAAAGAGACCCAGTACTTC. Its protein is CASSLSGSKETQYF.

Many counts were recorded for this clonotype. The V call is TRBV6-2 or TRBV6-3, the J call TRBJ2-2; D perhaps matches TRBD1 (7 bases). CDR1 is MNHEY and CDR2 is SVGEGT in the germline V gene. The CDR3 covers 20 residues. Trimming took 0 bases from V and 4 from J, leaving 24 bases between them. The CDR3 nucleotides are TGTGCCAGCAGTTACTCGGGGACAGTTAACGGTCCGGGAGTCACCGGGGAGCTGTTTTTT. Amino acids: CASSYSGTVNGPGVTGELFF.

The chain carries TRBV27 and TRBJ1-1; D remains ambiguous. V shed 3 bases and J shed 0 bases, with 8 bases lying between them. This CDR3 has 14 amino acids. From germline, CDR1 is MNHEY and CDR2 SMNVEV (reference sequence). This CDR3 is CASSLKSLNTEAFF. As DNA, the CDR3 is TGTGCCAGCAGTTTGAAATCCCTGAACACTGAAGCTTTCTTT.

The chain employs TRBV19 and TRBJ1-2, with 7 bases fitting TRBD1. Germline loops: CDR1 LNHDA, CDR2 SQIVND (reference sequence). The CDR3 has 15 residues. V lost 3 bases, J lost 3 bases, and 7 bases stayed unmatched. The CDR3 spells CASSMAGTGDYGYTF. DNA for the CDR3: TGTGCCAGTAGTATGGCCGGCACAGGGGACTATGGCTACACCTTC. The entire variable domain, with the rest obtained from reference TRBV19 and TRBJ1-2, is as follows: DGGITQSPKYLFRKEGQNVTLSCEQNLNHDAMYWYRQDPGQGLRLIYYSQIVNDFQKGDIAEGYSVSREKKESFPLTVTSAQKNPTAFYLCASSMAGTGDYGYTFGSGTRLTVV.

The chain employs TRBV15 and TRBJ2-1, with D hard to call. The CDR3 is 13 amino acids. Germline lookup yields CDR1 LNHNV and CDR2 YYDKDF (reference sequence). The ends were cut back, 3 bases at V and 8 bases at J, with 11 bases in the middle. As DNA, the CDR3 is TGTGCCACCAGCAGGCTAGTATCCGATGAGCAGTTCTTC. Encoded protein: CATSRLVSDEQFF.

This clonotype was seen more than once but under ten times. Here the CDR3 reads CASSLLSGDQPQHF. CDR3 nucleotides: TGTGCCAGCAGTTTATTGTCAGGAGATCAGCCCCAGCATTTT. The rearrangement links TRBV27 to TRBJ1-5; D is unclear. V gave up 1 base and J gave up 5 bases, with 9 bases separating them. The length of the CDR3 is 14 residues. Germline CDR1 MNHEY, CDR2 SMNVEV (reference sequence).

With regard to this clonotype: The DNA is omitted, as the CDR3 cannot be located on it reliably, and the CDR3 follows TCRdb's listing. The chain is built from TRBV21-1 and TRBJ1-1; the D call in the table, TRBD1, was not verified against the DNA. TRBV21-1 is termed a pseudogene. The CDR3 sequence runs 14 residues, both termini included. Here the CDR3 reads CASVGRGANTEAFF.

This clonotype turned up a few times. CDR3 bases: TGTGCCAGCAGCCAGTTTAGACTAGCGGGAGCTCGGGAGCAGTTCTTC. Translation gives CASSQFRLAGAREQFF. The chain recombines TRBV4-2 with TRBJ2-1; TRBD2 matches at 12 bases. The CDR3 runs to 16 residues. Germline trimming cut 3 bases from V and 10 bases from J; bases unmatched to any gene: 10. Germline V gene lookup returns CDR1 LGHNA and CDR2 YNFKEQ.